This is a list of T cell receptor beta chains from one sample in a study of T cell responses to AZD1222 COVID-19 vaccine. Sequenced by immunoSEQ multiplex PCR; TCRdb stores in-frame clones only, minus some. Among 150,000 to 200,000 clones, roughly nine tenths were seen once, and the ten largest hold approximately 1.9%. Sequencing used peripheral blood, obtained on day 0 of AZD1222 vaccination. All receptors come from an adult in good health. Both conserved end residues are trimmed from each CDR3. The order of the fields is CDR3 protein, J gene, clone size, V gene. Size is omitted from some rows. Given values are once, few, many or a class for expanded clones.

ASSLRRVAEAF TRBJ1-1 once TRBV28
ASSLRGARSTDTQY TRBJ2-3 . TRBV7-3
SVEFREGSPLH TRBJ1-6 . TRBV29-1
ASSLEAGVWNEQF TRBJ2-1 . TRBV5-1
ASKRDRGNTEAF TRBJ1-1 . TRBV28
ASSLVSQGSQPQH TRBJ1-5 . TRBV7-2
ASSQGGNYGYT TRBJ1-2 . TRBV4-3
ASNGAPRRSTLH TRBJ1-6 . TRBV11-2
ASARDRESNQPQH TRBJ1-5 . TRBV19
ASSLSPDRRSYEQY TRBJ2-7 . TRBV7-3